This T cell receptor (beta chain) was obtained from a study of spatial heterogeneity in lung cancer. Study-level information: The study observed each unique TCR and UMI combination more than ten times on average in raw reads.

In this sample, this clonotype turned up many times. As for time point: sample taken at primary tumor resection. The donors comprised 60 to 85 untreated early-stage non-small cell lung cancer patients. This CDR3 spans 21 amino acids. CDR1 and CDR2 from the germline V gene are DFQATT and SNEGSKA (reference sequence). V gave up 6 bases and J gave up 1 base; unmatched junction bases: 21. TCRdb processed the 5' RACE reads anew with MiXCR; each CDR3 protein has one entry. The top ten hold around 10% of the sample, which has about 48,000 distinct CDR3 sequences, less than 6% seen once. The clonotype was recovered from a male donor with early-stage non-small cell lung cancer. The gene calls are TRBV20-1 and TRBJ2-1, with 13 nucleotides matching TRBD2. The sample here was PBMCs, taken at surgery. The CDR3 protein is CSAPDRTGGGLAGRSYNEQFF. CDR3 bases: TGCAGTGCACCAGATCGTACAGGAGGGGGACTAGCGGGAAGGTCCTACAATGAGCAGTTCTTC.